This TCR beta chain was captured in a study of T cell repertoires in cytomegalovirus infection. Overall study: Both recently identified HLA-C-restricted and well-studied HLA-B-restricted CMV epitopes were used in the study. TCR beta signatures that were public indicated CMV infection and matching HLA type.

This clonotype has a count of ten or more. Its specificity is not known. Study-wide results and limits: Summed frequency of shared TCR beta families picked out CMV carriers who also had the relevant HLA. The ex vivo response was dominated by HLA-C-restricted CMV-specific TCR beta clonotypes.

V was cut by 1 base and J by 1 base, with 5 bases left in between. The CDR3 runs 14 residues. Germline V gives CDR1 MNHNS, CDR2 SASEGT. From the reads, TCRdb called clonotypes with MiXCR, one entry per CDR3 protein. This repertoire shows fewer than 850,000 distinct CDR3 sequences, about 29% found once; its top ten account for less than 15%. The rearrangement uses TRBV6-1 and TRBJ1-5; D is uncertain. This material consisted of cultured CD8+ T cells from PBMCs, taken from culture after CMV antigen stimulation. This sequence was found in a human donor in good health (CMV status not recorded). Some clones in this sample may be carry-over from other donors' samples. The CDR3 nucleotides read TGTGCCAGCAGTGAAGAGGGCAGCAATCAGCCCCAGCATTTT. Residues: CASSEEGSNQPQHF.